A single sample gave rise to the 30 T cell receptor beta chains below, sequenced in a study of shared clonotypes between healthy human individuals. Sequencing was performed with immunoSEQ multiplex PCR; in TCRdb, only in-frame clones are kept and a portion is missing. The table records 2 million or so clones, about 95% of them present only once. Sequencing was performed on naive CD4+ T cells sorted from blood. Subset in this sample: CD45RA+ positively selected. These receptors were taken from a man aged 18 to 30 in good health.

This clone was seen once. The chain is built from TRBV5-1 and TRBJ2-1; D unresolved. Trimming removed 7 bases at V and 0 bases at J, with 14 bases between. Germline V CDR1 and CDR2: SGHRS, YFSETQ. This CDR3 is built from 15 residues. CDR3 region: CASRPTSSSYNEQFF. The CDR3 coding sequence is TGCGCCAGCCGGCCGACTTCGTCCTCCTACAATGAGCAGTTCTTC.

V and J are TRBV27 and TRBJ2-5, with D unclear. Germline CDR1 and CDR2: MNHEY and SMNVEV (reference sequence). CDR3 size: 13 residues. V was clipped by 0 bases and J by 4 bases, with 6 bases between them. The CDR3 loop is CASSLSGPETQYF. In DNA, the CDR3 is TGTGCCAGCAGTTTATCTGGTCCAGAGACCCAGTACTTC.

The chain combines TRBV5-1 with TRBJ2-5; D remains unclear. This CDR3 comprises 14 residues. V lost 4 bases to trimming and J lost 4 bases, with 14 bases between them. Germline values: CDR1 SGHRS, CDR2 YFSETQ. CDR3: CASSAAAKGETQYF. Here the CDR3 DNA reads TGCGCCAGCAGCGCGGCAGCGAAGGGAGAGACCCAGTACTTC.

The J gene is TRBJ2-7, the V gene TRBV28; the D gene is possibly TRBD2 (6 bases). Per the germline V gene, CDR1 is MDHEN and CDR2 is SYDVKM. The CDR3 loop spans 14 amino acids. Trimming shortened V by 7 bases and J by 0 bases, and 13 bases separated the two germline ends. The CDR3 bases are TGTGCCAGCACGAGCGCGGGAACCTCCTACGAGCAGTACTTC. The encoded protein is CASTSAGTSYEQYF. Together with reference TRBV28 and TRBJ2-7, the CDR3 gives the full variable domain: DVKVTQSSRYLVKRTGEKVFLECVQDMDHENMFWYRQDPGLGLRLIYFSYDVKMKEKGDIPEGYSVSREKKERFSLILESASTNQTSMYLCASTSAGTSYEQYFGPGTRLTVT.

The CDR3 is CASRTSGNTGELFF. In nucleotides, the CDR3 is TGTGCCAGCAGGACTAGCGGCAACACCGGGGAGCTGTTTTTT. The J gene is TRBJ2-2, the V gene TRBV9; 9 bases line up with TRBD2. Germline assignment: CDR1 SGDLS and CDR2 YYNGEE. The CDR3 loop spans 14 amino acids. After removal of 5 bases from V and 2 bases from J, the junction contained 1 base not matched to a gene.

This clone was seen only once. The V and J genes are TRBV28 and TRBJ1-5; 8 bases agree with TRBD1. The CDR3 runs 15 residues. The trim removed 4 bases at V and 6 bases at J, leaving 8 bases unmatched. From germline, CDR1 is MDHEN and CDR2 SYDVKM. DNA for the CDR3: TGTGCCAGCAGTTCGAGGACAGGGTATGGTCAGCCCCAGCATTTT. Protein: CASSSRTGYGQPQHF.

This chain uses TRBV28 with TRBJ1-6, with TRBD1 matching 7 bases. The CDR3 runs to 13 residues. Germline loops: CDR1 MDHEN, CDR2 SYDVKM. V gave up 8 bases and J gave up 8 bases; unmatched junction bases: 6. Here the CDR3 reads CASHSDRDSPLHF. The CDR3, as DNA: TGTGCCAGCCACTCAGACAGGGATTCACCCCTCCACTTT.

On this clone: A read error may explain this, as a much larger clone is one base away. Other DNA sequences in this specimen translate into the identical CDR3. The CDR3, as DNA: TGTGCCAGCAGCTTAGGAAATGAGCAGTTCTTC. Amino acids: CASSLGNEQFF. The chain joins TRBV7-9 to TRBJ2-1; D remains unclear. Deletions cut 1 base from V and 7 bases from J, with 2 bases between. Germline CDR1 and CDR2: SEHNR and FQNEAQ (reference sequence). CDR3 length: 11 residues.

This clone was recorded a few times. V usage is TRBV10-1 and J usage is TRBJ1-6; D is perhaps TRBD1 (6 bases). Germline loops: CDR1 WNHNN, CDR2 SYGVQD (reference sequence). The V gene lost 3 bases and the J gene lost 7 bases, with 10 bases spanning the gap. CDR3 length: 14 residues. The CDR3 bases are TGCGCCAGCAGTGAAGGGACACAGAATTCACCCCTCCACTTT. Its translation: CASSEGTQNSPLHF.

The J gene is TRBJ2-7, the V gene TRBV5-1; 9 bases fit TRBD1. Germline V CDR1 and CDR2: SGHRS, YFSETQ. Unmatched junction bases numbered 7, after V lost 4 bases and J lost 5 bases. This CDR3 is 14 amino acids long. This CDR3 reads CASSTGTGQNEQYF. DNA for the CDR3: TGCGCCAGCAGCACCGGGACAGGGCAGAACGAGCAGTACTTC.

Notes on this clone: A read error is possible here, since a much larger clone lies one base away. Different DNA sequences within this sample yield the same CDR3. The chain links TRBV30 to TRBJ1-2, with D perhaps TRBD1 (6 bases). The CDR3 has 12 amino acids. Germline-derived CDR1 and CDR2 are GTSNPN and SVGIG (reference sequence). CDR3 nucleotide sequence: TGCGCCTCCGGACAGAGAAACTATGGCTACACCTTC. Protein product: CASGQRNYGYTF.

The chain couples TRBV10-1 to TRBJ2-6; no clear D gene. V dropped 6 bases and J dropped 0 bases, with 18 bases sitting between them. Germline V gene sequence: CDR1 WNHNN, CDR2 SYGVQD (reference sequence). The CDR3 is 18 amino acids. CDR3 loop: CASSPTPGTLSGANVLTF. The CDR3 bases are TGCGCCAGCAGCCCCACCCCGGGTACCCTCTCTGGGGCCAACGTCCTGACTTTC.

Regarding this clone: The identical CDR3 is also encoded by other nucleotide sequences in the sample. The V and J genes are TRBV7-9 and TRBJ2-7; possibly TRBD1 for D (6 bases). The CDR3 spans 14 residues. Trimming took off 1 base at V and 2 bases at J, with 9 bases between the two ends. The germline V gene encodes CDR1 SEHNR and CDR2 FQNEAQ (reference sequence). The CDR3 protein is CASSLGGQTYEQYF. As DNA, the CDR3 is TGTGCCAGCAGCTTAGGTGGACAGACCTACGAGCAGTACTTC.

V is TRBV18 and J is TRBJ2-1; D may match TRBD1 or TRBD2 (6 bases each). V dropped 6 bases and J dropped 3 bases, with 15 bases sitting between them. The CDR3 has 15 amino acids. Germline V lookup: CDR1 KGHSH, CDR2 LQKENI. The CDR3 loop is CASSATGGLYNEQFF. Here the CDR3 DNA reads TGTGCCAGCTCGGCGACCGGGGGCCTCTACAATGAGCAGTTCTTC.

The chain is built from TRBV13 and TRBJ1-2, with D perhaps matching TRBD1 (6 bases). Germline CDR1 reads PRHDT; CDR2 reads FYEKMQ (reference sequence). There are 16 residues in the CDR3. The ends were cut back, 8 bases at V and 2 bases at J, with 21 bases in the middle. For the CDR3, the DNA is TGTGCCAGCTGCCTTAGGGGGGGCGCTTTGAACTATGGCTACACCTTC. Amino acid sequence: CASCLRGGALNYGYTF.

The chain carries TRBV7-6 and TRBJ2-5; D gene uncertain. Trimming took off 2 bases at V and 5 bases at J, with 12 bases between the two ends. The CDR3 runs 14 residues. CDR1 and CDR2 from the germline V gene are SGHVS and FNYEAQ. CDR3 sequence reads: CASSLSIGLETQYF. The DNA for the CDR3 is TGTGCCAGCAGCTTATCGATAGGGTTGGAGACCCAGTACTTC.

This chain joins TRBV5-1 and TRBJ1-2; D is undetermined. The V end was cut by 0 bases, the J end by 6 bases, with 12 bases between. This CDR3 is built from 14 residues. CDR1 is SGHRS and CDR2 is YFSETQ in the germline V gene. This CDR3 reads CASSLGTPEDGYTF. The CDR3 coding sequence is TGCGCCAGCAGCTTGGGAACTCCTGAGGATGGCTACACCTTC.

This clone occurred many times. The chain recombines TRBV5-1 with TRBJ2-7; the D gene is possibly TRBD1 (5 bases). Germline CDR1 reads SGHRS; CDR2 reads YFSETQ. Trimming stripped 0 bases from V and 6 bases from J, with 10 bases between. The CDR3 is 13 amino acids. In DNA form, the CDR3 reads TGCGCCAGCAGCTTGGAGGGGAATCGCGAGCAGTACTTC. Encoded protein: CASSLEGNREQYF.

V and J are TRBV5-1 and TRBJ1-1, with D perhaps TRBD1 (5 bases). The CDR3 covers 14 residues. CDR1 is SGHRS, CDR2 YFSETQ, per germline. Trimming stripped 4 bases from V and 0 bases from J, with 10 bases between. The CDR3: CASSDGGLNTEAFF. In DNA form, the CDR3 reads TGCGCCAGCAGCGACGGGGGACTGAACACTGAAGCTTTCTTT.

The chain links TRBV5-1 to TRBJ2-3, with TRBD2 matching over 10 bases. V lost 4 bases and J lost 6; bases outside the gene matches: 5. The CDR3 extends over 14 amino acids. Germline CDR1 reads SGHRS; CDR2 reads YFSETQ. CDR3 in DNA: TGCGCCAGCAGCAGAGGGACTAGCGCCGATACGCAGTATTTT. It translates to CASSRGTSADTQYF.

The CDR3: CASKREPYNEQFF. CDR3 nucleotide sequence: TGTGCCAGCAAAAGGGAGCCTTACAATGAGCAGTTCTTC. The J gene is TRBJ2-1, the V gene TRBV6-1; TRBD2 is a possible D gene (5 bases). Germline V lookup: CDR1 MNHNS, CDR2 SASEGT. There are 13 residues in the CDR3. Trimming left V 7 bases short and J 4 bases short, with 11 bases between.

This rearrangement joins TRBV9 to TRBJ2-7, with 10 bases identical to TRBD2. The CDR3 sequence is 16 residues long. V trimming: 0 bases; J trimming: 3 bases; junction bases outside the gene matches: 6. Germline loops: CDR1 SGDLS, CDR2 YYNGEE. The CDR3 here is CASSVASGRGRYEQYF. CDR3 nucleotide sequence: TGTGCCAGCAGCGTAGCGAGCGGGAGGGGTCGCTACGAGCAGTACTTC.

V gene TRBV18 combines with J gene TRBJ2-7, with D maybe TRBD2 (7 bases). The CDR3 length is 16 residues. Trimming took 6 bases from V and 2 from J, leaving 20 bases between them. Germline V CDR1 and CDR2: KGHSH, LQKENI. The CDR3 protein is CASSPAEGGYTYEQYF. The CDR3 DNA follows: TGTGCCAGCTCCCCAGCCGAGGGGGGGTATACCTACGAGCAGTACTTC.

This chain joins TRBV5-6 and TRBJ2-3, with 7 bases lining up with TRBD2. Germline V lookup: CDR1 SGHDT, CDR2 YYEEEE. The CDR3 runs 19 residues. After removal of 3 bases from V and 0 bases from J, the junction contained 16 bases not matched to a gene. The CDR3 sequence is CASSWFYIPRGFSTDTQYF. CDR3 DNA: TGTGCCAGCAGCTGGTTCTACATTCCGCGGGGGTTTAGCACAGATACGCAGTATTTT.

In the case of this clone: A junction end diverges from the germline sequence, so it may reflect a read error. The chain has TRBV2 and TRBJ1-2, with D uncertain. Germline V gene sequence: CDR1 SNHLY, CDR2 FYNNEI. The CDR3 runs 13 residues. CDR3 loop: CASREGLNYGYTF. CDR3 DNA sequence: TGTGCCAGCAGGGAAGGGTTAAACTATGGCTACACCTTC. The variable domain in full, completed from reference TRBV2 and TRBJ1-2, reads EPEVTQTPSHQVTQMGQEVILRCVPISNHLYFYWYRQILGQKVEFLVSFYNNEISEKSEIFDDQFSVERPDGSNFTLKIRSTKLEDSAMYFCASREGLNYGYTFGSGTRLTVV.

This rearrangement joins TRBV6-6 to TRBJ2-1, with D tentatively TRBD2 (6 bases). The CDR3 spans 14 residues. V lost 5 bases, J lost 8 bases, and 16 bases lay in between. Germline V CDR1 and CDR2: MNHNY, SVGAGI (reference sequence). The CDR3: CASSPGRGAYEQFF. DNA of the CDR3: TGTGCCAGCAGTCCCGGCCGCGGGGCCTATGAGCAGTTCTTC.

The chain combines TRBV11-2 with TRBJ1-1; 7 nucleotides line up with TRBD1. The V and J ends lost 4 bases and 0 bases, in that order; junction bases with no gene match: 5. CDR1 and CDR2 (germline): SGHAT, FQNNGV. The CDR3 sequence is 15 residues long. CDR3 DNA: TGTGCCAGCAGCTCGACAGGGATAGTGAACACTGAAGCTTTCTTT. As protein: CASSSTGIVNTEAFF.

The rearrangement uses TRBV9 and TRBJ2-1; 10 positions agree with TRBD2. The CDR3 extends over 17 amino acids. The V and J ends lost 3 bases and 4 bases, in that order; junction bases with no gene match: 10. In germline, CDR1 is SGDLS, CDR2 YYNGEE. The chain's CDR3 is CASSANHLAGAYNEQFF. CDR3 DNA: TGTGCCAGCAGCGCCAACCACCTAGCGGGGGCGTACAATGAGCAGTTCTTC.

The CDR3, as DNA: TGTGCCAGTAGTAAATTAGCGGGGGGTACCTACAATGAGCAGTTCTTC. This codes for CASSKLAGGTYNEQFF. The chain links TRBV19 to TRBJ2-1; 10 bases map to TRBD2. The CDR3 sequence is 16 residues long. CDR1 is LNHDA and CDR2 is SQIVND in the germline V gene (reference sequence). Trimming removed 4 bases from V and 2 bases from J; junction bases left unmatched: 5.

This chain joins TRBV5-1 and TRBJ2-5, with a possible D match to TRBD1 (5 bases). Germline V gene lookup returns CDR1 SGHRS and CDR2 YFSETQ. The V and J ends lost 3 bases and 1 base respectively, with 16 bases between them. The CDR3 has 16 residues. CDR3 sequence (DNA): TGCGCCAGCAGCTCCAGGGTGTCTTCTTCCCAAGAGACCCAGTACTTC. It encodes CASSSRVSSSQETQYF.